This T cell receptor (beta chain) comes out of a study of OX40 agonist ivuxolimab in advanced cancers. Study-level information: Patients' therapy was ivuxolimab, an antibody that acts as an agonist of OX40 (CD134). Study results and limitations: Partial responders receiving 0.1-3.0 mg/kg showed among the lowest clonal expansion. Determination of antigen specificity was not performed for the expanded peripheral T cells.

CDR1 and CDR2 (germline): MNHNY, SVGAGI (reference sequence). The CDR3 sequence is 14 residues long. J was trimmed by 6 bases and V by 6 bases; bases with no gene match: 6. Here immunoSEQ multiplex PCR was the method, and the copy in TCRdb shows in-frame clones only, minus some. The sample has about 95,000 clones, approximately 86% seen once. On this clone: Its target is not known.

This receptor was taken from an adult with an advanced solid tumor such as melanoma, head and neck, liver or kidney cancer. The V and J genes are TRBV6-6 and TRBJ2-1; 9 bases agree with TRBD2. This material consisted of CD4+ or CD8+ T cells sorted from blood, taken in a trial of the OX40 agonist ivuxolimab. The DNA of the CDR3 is TGTGCCAGCAGCGGTACGCGGGAGGGCAATGAGCAGTTCTTC. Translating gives CASSGTREGNEQFF.